These 3 T cell receptor beta chains came from one sample sequenced in a study of technical replicates of blood from a handful of donors. The method was immunoSEQ multiplex PCR; TCRdb's version includes in-frame clones alone and lacks a portion of them. Of about 75,000 clones listed, 91% are singletons. Input material: T cells isolated from PBMCs. All receptors come from a human donor in good health. Some clones in this sample may be carry-over from other donors' samples.

This chain joins TRBV28 and TRBJ1-4; D not certain. Per germline, CDR1 MDHEN and CDR2 SYDVKM. The CDR3 runs 14 residues. V dropped 6 bases and J dropped 4 bases, with 12 bases sitting between them. The CDR3 sequence: CASSPSGFNEKLFF. Here the CDR3 DNA reads TGTGCCAGCAGCCCGAGCGGGTTTAATGAAAAACTGTTTTTT.

The rearrangement joins TRBV5-5 to TRBJ2-2; 11 bases match TRBD2. The V and J ends lost 0 bases and 5 bases, in that order; junction bases with no gene match: 0. Germline loops: CDR1 SGHKS, CDR2 YYEKEE (reference sequence). The CDR3 spans 15 residues. CDR3 protein: CASSLGLAGTGELFF. The CDR3 nucleotides read TGTGCCAGCAGCTTGGGACTAGCGGGAACCGGGGAGCTGTTTTTT. The whole variable domain, remainder taken from reference TRBV5-5 and TRBJ2-2, is DAGVTQSPTHLIKTRGQQVTLRCSPISGHKSVSWYQQVLGQGPQFIFQYYEKEERGRGNFPDRFSARQFPNYSSELNVNALLLGDSALYLCASSLGLAGTGELFFGEGSRLTVL.

Only one count was recorded for this clone. The chain has TRBV10-3 and TRBJ1-1; 9 nucleotides line up with TRBD1. Germline lookup yields CDR1 ENHRY and CDR2 SYGVKD. V was clipped by 3 bases and J by 5 bases; unmatched bases: 10. The CDR3 spans 16 residues. CDR3 in DNA: TGTGCCATCAGTGAAATACTGGGACAGGGAAAAACTGAAGCTTTCTTT. This sequence encodes CAISEILGQGKTEAFF.